The 5 T cell receptor beta chains listed next were all sequenced from one sample in a study of PD-1 and CTLA-4 blockade in melanoma. Some clones are missing from TCRdb's copy, which holds only in-frame ones; the method was immunoSEQ multiplex PCR. The sample contains 25,000 to 35,000 clones, roughly 90% of which appear only once. The sample in question was CD8+ T cells from peripheral blood, obtained from a patient given anti-PD-1 treatment. These TCRs come from a human donor with melanoma.

V and J are TRBV7-9 and TRBJ2-5, with 9 bases lining up with TRBD2. Unmatched junction bases numbered 18, after V lost 2 bases and J lost 5 bases. Per the germline V gene, CDR1 is SEHNR and CDR2 is FQNEAQ (reference sequence). The CDR3 consists of 19 residues. Written as DNA, the CDR3 is TGTGCCAGCAGCTTAATACCTTCCCCCCAGGCGGGGGGGCATGAGACCCAGTACTTC. It encodes CASSLIPSPQAGGHETQYF.

There are a few counts of this clone. This chain joins TRBV6-5 and TRBJ1-5; D possibly corresponds to TRBD1 (5 bases). This CDR3 is built from 15 residues. The V end was cut by 5 bases, the J end by 2 bases, with 13 bases between. Looked up from germline, CDR1 is MNHEY and CDR2 is SVGAGI. The CDR3 bases are TGTGCCAGCAGTCCTACAGGTTTGGGCAATCAGCCCCAGCATTTT. Translated: CASSPTGLGNQPQHF.

J is TRBJ2-1 and V is TRBV24-1; D is possibly TRBD1 or TRBD2 (6 bases each). CDR1 and CDR2 from the germline V gene are KGHDR and SFDVKD. V lost 4 bases and J 12 bases, leaving 12 bases between the germline ends. The CDR3 runs 12 residues. This chain's CDR3 is CATSDDGGGQFF. The CDR3 DNA sequence: TGTGCCACCAGTGACGACGGGGGCGGGCAGTTCTTC.

This CDR3 reads CASSLEALAGVQDEQFF. DNA for the CDR3: TGTGCCAGCAGCTTAGAAGCCCTAGCGGGAGTACAAGATGAGCAGTTCTTC. The chain has TRBV13 and TRBJ2-1; 10 bases agree with TRBD2. Germline V gives CDR1 PRHDT, CDR2 FYEKMQ (reference sequence). The CDR3 is made up of 17 amino acids. The J segment lost 8 bases and the V segment lost 1 base, leaving 11 bases of the junction unmatched.

For the CDR3, the DNA is TGTGCCAGCAGTGAAGACAGGGGGCTTCAAGAGACCCAGTACTTC. It yields the protein CASSEDRGLQETQYF. The chain links TRBV6-1 to TRBJ2-5; 9 bases align to TRBD1. This CDR3 comprises 15 residues. Germline V CDR1 and CDR2: MNHNS, SASEGT. The junction had 2 bases not matched to a gene; V was cut back by 1 base and J by 2 bases.